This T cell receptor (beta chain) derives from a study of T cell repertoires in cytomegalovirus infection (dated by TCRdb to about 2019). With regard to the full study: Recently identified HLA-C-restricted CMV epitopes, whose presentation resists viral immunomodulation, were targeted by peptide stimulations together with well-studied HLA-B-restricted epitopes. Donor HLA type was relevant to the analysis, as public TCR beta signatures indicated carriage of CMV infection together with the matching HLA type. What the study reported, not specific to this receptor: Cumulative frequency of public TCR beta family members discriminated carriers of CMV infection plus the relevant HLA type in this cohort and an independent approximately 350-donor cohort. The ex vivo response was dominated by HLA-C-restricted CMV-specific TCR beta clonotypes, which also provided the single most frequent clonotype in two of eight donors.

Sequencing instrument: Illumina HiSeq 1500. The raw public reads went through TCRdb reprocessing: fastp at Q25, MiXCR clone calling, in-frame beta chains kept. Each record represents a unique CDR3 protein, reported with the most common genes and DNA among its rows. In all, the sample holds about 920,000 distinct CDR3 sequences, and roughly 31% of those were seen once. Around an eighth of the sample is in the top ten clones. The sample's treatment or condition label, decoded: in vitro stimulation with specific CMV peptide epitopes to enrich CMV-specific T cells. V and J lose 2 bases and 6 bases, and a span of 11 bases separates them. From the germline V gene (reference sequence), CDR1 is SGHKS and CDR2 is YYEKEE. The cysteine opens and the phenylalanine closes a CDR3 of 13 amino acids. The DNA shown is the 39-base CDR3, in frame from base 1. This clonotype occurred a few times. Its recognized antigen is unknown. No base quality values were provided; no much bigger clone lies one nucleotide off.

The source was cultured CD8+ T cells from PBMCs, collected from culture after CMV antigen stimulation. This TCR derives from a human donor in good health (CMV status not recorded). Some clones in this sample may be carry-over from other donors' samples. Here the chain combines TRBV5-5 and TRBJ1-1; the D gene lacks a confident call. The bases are TGTGCCAGCAGCTTTACAGCGGCATCTGAAGCTTTCTTT. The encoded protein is CASSFTAASEAFF. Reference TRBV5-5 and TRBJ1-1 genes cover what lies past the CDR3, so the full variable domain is DAGVTQSPTHLIKTRGQQVTLRCSPISGHKSVSWYQQVLGQGPQFIFQYYEKEERGRGNFPDRFSARQFPNYSSELNVNALLLGDSALYLCASSFTAASEAFFGQGTRLTVV.